This passage covers 28 T cell receptor beta chains from one sample sequenced in a study of early T cells in non-severe SARS-CoV-2 infection. TCRdb passed the 5' RACE reads through MiXCR, listing each CDR3 protein once. Seen here are fewer than 60,000 distinct CDR3 sequences, about 9.1% observed once, and the top ten hold 4.2%. The source material was whole blood. All receptors come from an adult who was a healthcare worker with PCR-confirmed SARS-CoV-2 infection or an uninfected control (not recorded which).

This clonotype showed up just a few times. The chain recombines TRBV11-2 with TRBJ2-7; D tentatively reads TRBD1 or TRBD2 (5 bases each). CDR3 size: 15 residues. V was shortened by 6 bases and J by 2 bases, with 17 bases between the two germline ends. The germline V gene has CDR1 SGHAT and CDR2 FQNNGV. The CDR3 DNA follows: TGTGCCAGCAGTCCGGGGCCCCCTACCCCCTACGAGCAGTACTTC. It codes for CASSPGPPTPYEQYF.

This clonotype was observed many times. The genes are TRBV6-5 and TRBJ2-1; D is perhaps TRBD1 or TRBD2 (5 bases each). The germline gives CDR1 MNHEY, CDR2 SVGAGI. The CDR3 spans 15 residues. V shed 6 bases and J shed 5 bases, with 17 bases lying between them. CDR3 sequence: CASRSVGASDNEQFF. The CDR3 region has the DNA TGTGCCAGCAGATCGGTCGGGGCCAGCGACAATGAGCAGTTCTTC.

This clonotype was detected ten times or more. This sequence joins TRBV10-3 and TRBJ2-7; TRBD2 matches at 13 bases. Germline V gene lookup returns CDR1 ENHRY and CDR2 SYGVKD. The CDR3 covers 14 residues. Germline trimming cut 5 bases from V and 4 bases from J; bases unmatched to any gene: 2. The CDR3 DNA reads TGTGCCATCAGTCCGGGACTAGCGGGGTACGAGCAGTACTTC. This translates into CAISPGLAGYEQYF.

This clonotype was observed many times. CDR3 residues: CASSSSDFYEQYF. In DNA form, the CDR3 reads TGTGCCAGCAGCTCCTCGGACTTCTACGAGCAGTACTTC. The chain has TRBV7-8 and TRBJ2-7, with a weak D call TRBD2 (5 bases). The ends were cut back, 4 bases at V and 3 bases at J, with 10 bases in the middle. The CDR3 has 13 amino acids. Germline CDR1 SGHVS, CDR2 FQNEAQ.

This clonotype was picked up many times. V is TRBV15 and J is TRBJ1-1, with 9 nucleotides matching TRBD1. The V and J ends lost 0 bases and 5 bases, in that order; junction bases with no gene match: 7. Germline loops: CDR1 LNHNV, CDR2 YYDKDF (reference sequence). The CDR3 is 16 amino acids. The CDR3 region has the DNA TGTGCCACCAGCAGAGATCGGGGACAGGGAAAAACTGAAGCTTTCTTT. Amino acids: CATSRDRGQGKTEAFF.

The V gene is TRBV4-2, the J gene TRBJ2-5; 8 bases map to TRBD1. Germline V gives CDR1 LGHNA, CDR2 YNFKEQ. Trimming cost V 3 bases and J 5 bases; bases outside gene matches: 20. The CDR3 has 19 residues. CDR3 nucleotides: TGTGCCAGCAGCCAGGGGCGCCCGGGTGGACAGGGTCGACGGGAGACCCAGTACTTC. Translated, it gives CASSQGRPGGQGRRETQYF.

Ten or more counts support this clonotype. J is TRBJ2-7 and V is TRBV29-1; 7 positions match TRBD2. With V trimmed by 6 bases and J by 5 bases, 13 bases remained unmatched. Germline V gene data show CDR1 as SQVTM and CDR2 as ANQGSEA. The CDR3 sequence is 14 residues long. This CDR3 is CSVRTTSGGHEQYF. In DNA form, the CDR3 reads TGCAGCGTGAGAACCACTTCGGGAGGCCACGAGCAGTACTTC.

Many counts were recorded for this clonotype. The V gene is TRBV9, the J gene TRBJ1-5, with D tentatively TRBD1 (5 bases). The CDR3 contains 15 residues. V lost 4 bases and J lost 2, with 13 bases in between. Germline loops: CDR1 SGDLS, CDR2 YYNGEE. For the CDR3, the DNA is TGTGCCAGCAGCCCAGGGACGACCGGCAATCAGCCCCAGCATTTT. It encodes CASSPGTTGNQPQHF.

The chain links TRBV20-1 to TRBJ1-3; 11 nucleotides match TRBD1. This CDR3 spans 15 amino acids. From germline, CDR1 is DFQATT and CDR2 SNEGSKA (reference sequence). V shed 1 base, J shed 7 bases, and the junction held 6 bases outside the gene matches. The CDR3 region has the DNA TGCAGTGCTAGAGGGACTGGGACAGGGGGTAACACCATATATTTT. It is translated as CSARGTGTGGNTIYF.

This clonotype appeared a few times. The chain carries TRBV5-1 and TRBJ2-3; TRBD1 is a possible D gene (6 bases). Trimming took 3 bases from V and 2 from J, leaving 13 bases between them. The CDR3 is 15 amino acids. Germline values: CDR1 SGHRS, CDR2 YFSETQ. The CDR3 coding sequence is TGCGCCAGCAGCTCCCGACAGGACAACACAGATACGCAGTATTTT. It specifies CASSSRQDNTDTQYF. The full variable domain, in which reference TRBV5-1 and TRBJ2-3 provide the parts outside the CDR3, is KAGVTQTPRYLIKTRGQQVTLSCSPISGHRSVSWYQQTPGQGLQFLFEYFSETQRNKGNFPGRFSGRQFSNSRSEMNVSTLELGDSALYLCASSSRQDNTDTQYFGPGTRLTVL.

This clonotype appeared a few times. The rearrangement links TRBV4-3 to TRBJ2-5; 9 positions match TRBD2. Germline V CDR1 and CDR2: LGHNA, YSLEER. There are 16 residues in the CDR3. V dropped 1 base and J dropped 3; count of bases not matched to a gene: 6. The CDR3 here is CASSQGVAGEEETQYF. The DNA of the CDR3 is TGCGCCAGCAGCCAAGGGGTAGCGGGAGAGGAAGAGACCCAGTACTTC.

This rearrangement joins TRBV12-3 or TRBV12-4 to TRBJ1-1; D may be TRBD1 (5 bases). The CDR3 contains 14 residues. V was cut by 3 bases and J by 4 bases, with 12 bases left in between. The CDR3 region has the DNA TGTGCCAGCAGTTTTTGGGGGGAGGGCACTGAAGCTTTCTTT. It codes for CASSFWGEGTEAFF.

This clonotype was found many times. The chain is built from TRBV15 and TRBJ2-5, with D uncertain. The germline gives CDR1 LNHNV, CDR2 YYDKDF (reference sequence). Trimming removed 4 bases from V and 2 bases from J, with 14 bases in between. This CDR3 is 15 amino acids long. The CDR3 spells CATSNEYSQQETQYF. The CDR3 bases are TGTGCCACCAGCAATGAGTACAGCCAGCAAGAGACCCAGTACTTC.

A few counts support this clonotype. This sequence joins TRBV6-5 and TRBJ2-2; 8 nucleotides agree with TRBD2. With 5 bases clipped from V and 3 bases from J, the junction kept 5 bases outside the gene matches. CDR3 length: 15 amino acids. Germline V lookup: CDR1 MNHEY, CDR2 SVGAGI. The CDR3 protein is CASSSGSVDTGELFF. For the CDR3, the DNA is TGTGCCAGCAGTAGCGGGAGCGTAGACACCGGGGAGCTGTTTTTT.

This clonotype was observed many times. The rearrangement links TRBV12-3 or TRBV12-4 to TRBJ1-4; D unclear. Between the trimmed V and J ends, which lost 0 bases and 0 bases, there was a span of 2 bases. There are 14 residues in the CDR3. The CDR3 DNA sequence: TGTGCCAGCAGTTTAGCTACAACTAATGAAAAACTGTTTTTT. This gives the protein CASSLATTNEKLFF.

This clonotype showed up many times. The chain has TRBV9 and TRBJ2-3; D is unresolved. In germline, CDR1 is SGDLS, CDR2 YYNGEE. The V and J ends lost 0 bases and 3 bases respectively, with 2 bases between them. The CDR3 loop spans 12 amino acids. The CDR3 coding sequence is TGTGCCAGCAGCGTAGGGACAGATACGCAGTATTTT. It yields the protein CASSVGTDTQYF.

This clonotype was seen many times. The chain employs TRBV29-1 and TRBJ2-5; 7 bases align to TRBD2. In germline, CDR1 is SQVTM, CDR2 ANQGSEA. CDR3 size: 11 residues. The ends lost 6 bases at V and 5 bases at J; junction bases unmatched: 3. The CDR3, as DNA: TGCAGCGTCGGACTAGTGGAGACCCAGTACTTC. Amino acids: CSVGLVETQYF.

This rearrangement joins TRBV19 to TRBJ1-6; D is ambiguous. There are 16 residues in the CDR3. V was pared by 4 bases and J by 2 bases, with 12 bases between. The V gene's germline CDR1 is LNHDA and CDR2 SQIVND (reference sequence). The CDR3 is CASSTRTGPYNSPLHF. CDR3 DNA: TGTGCCAGTAGTACCCGGACCGGTCCCTATAATTCACCCCTCCACTTT.

This clonotype came up many times. The gene calls are TRBV5-1 and TRBJ2-3, with 9 bases identical to TRBD2. CDR3 length: 15 residues. V was pared by 0 bases and J by 5 bases, with 4 bases of the junction left unmatched. Germline values: CDR1 SGHRS, CDR2 YFSETQ. The chain's CDR3 is CASSLGLAGQDTQYF. The CDR3 DNA is TGCGCCAGCAGCTTGGGTCTAGCGGGGCAAGATACGCAGTATTTT.

This clonotype was seen repeatedly, ten times or more. The genes are TRBV29-1 and TRBJ1-1, with D possibly being TRBD1 (5 bases). The ends were cut back, 5 bases at V and 10 bases at J, with 20 bases in the middle. CDR1 is SQVTM and CDR2 is ANQGSEA in the germline V gene. CDR3 length: 13 amino acids. CDR3 nucleotides: TGCAGCGTTTGGCCGGGGGTGGATATCGGAGCTTTCTTT. Protein: CSVWPGVDIGAFF.

As concerns this clonotype: This may arise from a read error, as a much more abundant clone is one base away. Lacking the conserved final phenylalanine or tryptophan, this CDR3 likely reflects a read error. The chain combines TRBV7-9 with TRBJ1-2; maybe TRBD1 (5 bases). CDR3 size: 14 residues. V lost 5 bases and J 3 bases, leaving 13 bases between the germline ends. Germline V CDR1 and CDR2: SEHNR, FQNEAQ (reference sequence). CDR3 bases: TGTGCCAGCAGCCGTTTTCAAGGGGACTATGGCTACACCATC. Its protein product is CASSRFQGDYGYTI.

V usage is TRBV14 and J usage is TRBJ2-2; D not resolved. CDR1 is SGHDN, CDR2 FVKESK, per germline. V was clipped by 0 bases and J by 6 bases, with 11 bases between them. The CDR3 consists of 15 residues. The CDR3 sequence is CASSQDLGDAGELFF. The CDR3 DNA follows: TGTGCCAGCAGCCAAGATCTCGGTGATGCCGGGGAGCTGTTTTTT.

This clonotype was observed a handful of times. This sequence joins TRBV5-1 and TRBJ2-1; possible D gene TRBD2, 6 bases. CDR1 and CDR2 (germline): SGHRS, YFSETQ. This CDR3 spans 15 amino acids. Trimming cost V 3 bases and J 4 bases, with 14 bases left between them. The CDR3 bases are TGCGCCAGCAGCTCCCAGGGAGGAGTATACAATGAGCAGTTCTTC. This sequence encodes CASSSQGGVYNEQFF. The whole variable domain, filled in from reference TRBV5-1 and TRBJ2-1, reads KAGVTQTPRYLIKTRGQQVTLSCSPISGHRSVSWYQQTPGQGLQFLFEYFSETQRNKGNFPGRFSGRQFSNSRSEMNVSTLELGDSALYLCASSSQGGVYNEQFFGPGTRLTVL.

In its sample, this clonotype was seen many times. The rearrangement uses TRBV3-1 and TRBJ2-1, with 12 bases identical to TRBD2. Germline V lookup: CDR1 LGHDT, CDR2 YNNKEL (reference sequence). The CDR3 loop spans 18 amino acids. The J segment lost 7 bases and the V segment lost 4 bases, leaving 14 bases of the junction unmatched. CDR3 nucleotides: TGTGCCAGCAGCCCCTCGGCGACTAGCGGGAGAAGCAAGAATGAGCAGTTCTTC. This codes for CASSPSATSGRSKNEQFF.

This chain uses TRBV7-2 with TRBJ2-3; TRBD2 matches 10 bases. CDR1 and CDR2 from the germline V gene are SGHTA and FQGNSA. This CDR3 comprises 12 residues. Trimming removed 4 bases from V and 12 bases from J; junction bases left unmatched: 4. The CDR3 DNA reads TGTGCCAGCAGCTCACTAGCGGGGTTTCAGTATTTT. Protein sequence: CASSSLAGFQYF.

The sample holds many counts of this clonotype. The chain employs TRBV10-2 and TRBJ1-4; no clear D gene. V was trimmed by 2 bases and J by 8 bases, leaving 9 bases between them. This CDR3 comprises 13 residues. From germline, CDR1 is WSHSY and CDR2 SAAADI. The chain's CDR3 is CASSEAQGEKLFF. The CDR3 nucleotides read TGCGCCAGCAGTGAGGCGCAAGGGGAAAAACTGTTTTTT.

Comment on this clonotype: A much larger clone differs from this one at a single base, so this may be a read error. J is TRBJ2-3 and V is TRBV18; TRBD2 matches 9 bases. CDR3 size: 14 residues. Germline loops: CDR1 KGHSH, CDR2 LQKENI. The CDR3 here is CVSSPTSGSDTQYF. For the CDR3, the DNA is TGTGTCAGCTCACCGACTAGCGGCTCAGATACGCAGTATTTT. Variable domain in full (rest from reference TRBV18 and TRBJ2-3): NAGVMQNPRHLVRRRGQEARLRCSPMKGHSHVYWYRQLPEEGLKFMVYLQKENIIDESGMPKERFSAEFPKEGPSILRIQQVVRGDSAAYFCVSSPTSGSDTQYFGPGTRLTVL.

This clonotype was picked up many times. This sequence joins TRBV10-2 and TRBJ2-3; 13 nucleotides match TRBD2. The V gene end was trimmed by 6 bases and the J gene end by 4 bases; junction bases not matched to a gene: 4. The CDR3 consists of 15 residues. Germline values: CDR1 WSHSY, CDR2 SAAADI. The CDR3 protein is CASRTSGGAADTQYF. The CDR3 DNA follows: TGCGCCAGCAGAACTAGCGGGGGGGCCGCAGATACGCAGTATTTT.